This entry features one T cell receptor beta chain sequence. Repertoires were generated with immunoSEQ multiplex PCR, while TCRdb's copy carries only in-frame clones and drops some. Among some 190,000 clones listed, 80% to 90% were seen once. This sample was taken from a study of blood T cell repertoires in COVID-19. Trimming cost V 2 bases and J 7 bases; bases outside gene matches: 15. Germline-derived CDR1 and CDR2 are LGHDT and YNNKEL (reference sequence). The CDR3 has 17 amino acids. Sequencing was carried out using peripheral blood. This sequence originates from a man aged 18 to 35 with active or convalescent COVID-19. The chain recombines TRBV3-1 (or the pseudogene TRBV3-2) with TRBJ2-5, with 8 nucleotides matching TRBD2. The CDR3 reads CASSQRLTGTSKGTQYF. In nucleotides, the CDR3 is TGTGCCAGCAGCCAACGCTTAACCGGGACTAGTAAGGGGACCCAGTACTTC.